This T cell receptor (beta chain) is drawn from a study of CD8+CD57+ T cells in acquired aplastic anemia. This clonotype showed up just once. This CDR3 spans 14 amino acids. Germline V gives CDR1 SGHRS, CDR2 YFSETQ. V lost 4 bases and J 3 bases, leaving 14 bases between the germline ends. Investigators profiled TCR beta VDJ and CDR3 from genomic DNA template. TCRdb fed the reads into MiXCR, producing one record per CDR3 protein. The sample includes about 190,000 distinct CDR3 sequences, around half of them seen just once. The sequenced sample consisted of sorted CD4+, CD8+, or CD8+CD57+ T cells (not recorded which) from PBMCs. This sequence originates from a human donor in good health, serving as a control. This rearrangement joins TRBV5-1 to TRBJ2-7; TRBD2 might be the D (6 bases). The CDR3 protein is CASSLMRGDYEQYF. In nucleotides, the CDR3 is TGCGCCAGCAGCCTAATGCGGGGAGACTACGAGCAGTACTTC.